Listed below are T cell receptor beta chains from one sample, sequenced in a study of long-term antiretroviral therapy in people with HIV. Libraries were prepared by immunoSEQ multiplex PCR; TCRdb keeps only in-frame clonotypes and omits some of them. The sample consists of around 36,000 clones, approximately 75% of them appearing once. The sample here was unsorted PBMCs, taken 3 years after starting antiretroviral therapy. These TCRs come from a man between 50 and 59 years old with HIV. Each CDR3 is given with its conserved first and last residue. A D gene is named only where the DNA matches it firmly. Size is omitted from some rows. Given values are once, few, many or a class for expanded clones.

.,.,TRBJ2-3,TRBV28,CATSDSYTDTQYF,TGTGCCACCTCTGACAGTTACACAGATACGCAGTATTTT
few,.,TRBJ1-6,TRBV7-6,CASSLAARVESPLHF,TGTGCCAGCAGCCTAGCCGCCAGGGTTGAGTCACCCCTCCACTTT
.,TRBD1,TRBJ1-3,TRBV27,CASSLSSTGKGNTIYF,TGTGCCAGCAGTTTATCCTCGACAGGGAAGGGAAACACCATATATTTT
.,.,TRBJ2-7,TRBV2,CASSDWTVYEQYF,TGTGCCAGCAGTGATTGGACAGTCTACGAGCAGTACTTC
.,.,TRBJ2-1,TRBV6-5,CASKRNRLNNEQFF,TGTGCCAGCAAACGGAACAGATTAAACAATGAGCAGTTCTTC
.,.,TRBJ2-7,TRBV5-6,CASSLDPWREQYF,TGTGCCAGCAGCTTAGACCCCTGGAGGGAGCAGTACTTC
.,.,TRBJ2-3,TRBV5-1,CASSLTSTDTQYF,TGCGCCAGCAGCTTGACTAGCACAGATACGCAGTATTTT
.,TRBD1,TRBJ2-7,TRBV27,CASSFGTGLRNEQYF,TGTGCCAGCAGTTTCGGGACAGGGTTGAGAAACGAGCAGTACTTC
.,.,TRBJ1-2,TRBV11-2,CASSLGSHRWYYGYTF,TGTGCCAGCAGCTTGGGTAGTCATCGATGGTACTATGGCTACACCTTC
.,.,TRBJ1-5,TRBV7-2,CASSLAGGLGLNQPQHF,TGTGCCAGCAGCTTAGCTGGGGGCTTGGGGCTCAATCAGCCCCAGCATTTT
.,TRBD2,TRBJ2-7,TRBV28,CASSLVASGSYEQYF,TGTGCCAGCAGTTTGGTTGCTAGCGGGAGCTACGAGCAGTACTTC
.,.,TRBJ2-3,TRBV29-1,CSGEQGSADTQYF,TGCAGCGGCGAACAGGGTAGCGCAGATACGCAGTATTTT
.,.,TRBJ1-5,TRBV2,CASRPDTGYQPQHF,TGTGCCAGCAGACCGGACACTGGATATCAGCCCCAGCATTTT
.,TRBD2,TRBJ2-7,TRBV11-3,CASSFNLAGGRDEQYF,TGTGCCAGCAGCTTCAACTTAGCGGGAGGTAGGGACGAGCAGTACTTC
.,.,TRBJ2-7,TRBV29-1,CSVGGKRDGWEQYF,TGCAGCGTTGGGGGCAAGAGGGACGGCTGGGAGCAGTACTTC
.,TRBD2,TRBJ2-5,TRBV7-9,CASSKGGSETQYF,TGTGCCAGCAGCAAGGGAGGGAGCGAGACCCAGTACTTC
.,.,TRBJ1-2,TRBV12-1,CASSSTGGYGYTF,TGTGCCAGCAGCTCAACAGGGGGCTATGGCTACACCTTC
.,.,TRBJ1-5,TRBV28,CASSLVSNQPQHF,TGTGCCAGCAGTTTGGTCAGCAATCAGCCCCAGCATTTT
few,TRBD1,TRBJ1-2,TRBV5-1,CASSSGVTGPYGYGYTF,TGCGCCAGCAGCTCGGGGGTGACAGGGCCGTACGGCTATGGCTACACCTTC
.,.,TRBJ2-2,TRBV5-1,CASSLSGWNTGELFF,TGCGCCAGCAGCTTGTCCGGATGGAACACCGGGGAGCTGTTTTTT
.,.,TRBJ1-3,TRBV4-2,CASSQDASYSGNTIYF,TGTGCCAGCAGCCAAGACGCCAGCTACTCTGGAAACACCATATATTTT
.,.,TRBJ2-1,TRBV4-3,CASSQDIAGLRNNEQFF,TGCGCCAGCAGCCAAGATATCGCGGGACTTCGTAACAATGAGCAGTTCTTC
.,.,TRBJ2-7,TRBV6-5,CASSYSGTTTSYEQYF,TGTGCCAGCAGTTACTCCGGGACAACAACCTCCTACGAGCAGTACTTC
.,.,TRBJ1-4,TRBV6-5,CASSSSLAGNEKLFF,TGTGCCAGCAGTTCCTCTCTGGCGGGTAATGAAAAACTGTTTTTT
once,TRBD1,TRBJ1-5,TRBV6-6,CASSLQTGINQPQHF,TGTGCCAGCAGCCTACAGACAGGGATCAATCAGCCCCAGCATTTT
.,TRBD1,TRBJ1-6,TRBV7-2,CASSSRQGAFSPLHF,TGTGCCAGCAGCTCCAGACAGGGGGCATTTTCACCCCTCCACTTT
.,TRBD1,TRBJ1-3,TRBV19,CASNTGAAGNTIYF,TGTGCCAGTAATACAGGGGCGGCTGGAAACACCATATATTTT
.,.,TRBJ1-2,TRBV6-5,CASSYSPTGSYGYTF,TGTGCCAGCAGTTATTCGCCGACAGGATCTTATGGCTACACCTTC
.,TRBD1,TRBJ2-7,TRBV7-9,CASTMGDRGISYEQYF,TGTGCCAGCACCATGGGGGACAGGGGGATCTCCTACGAGCAGTACTTC
.,.,TRBJ2-1,TRBV4-3,CASSQDPGNYNEQFF,TGCGCCAGCAGCCAAGACCCCGGAAATTACAATGAGCAGTTCTTC
.,.,TRBJ2-6,TRBV6-1,CASRSGAGGANVLTF,TGTGCCAGCAGGTCCGGGGCTGGTGGGGCCAACGTCCTGACTTTC
.,TRBD1,TRBJ2-3,TRBV7-2,CASSLLGTEKYF,TGTGCCAGCAGCTTACTGGGGACAGAAAAGTATTTT
.,.,TRBJ2-3,TRBV2,CATYRDRSTDTQYF,TGTGCCACTTACCGGGACCGGAGCACAGATACGCAGTATTTT
.,.,TRBJ2-7,TRBV25-1,CASSESGLAYEQYF,TGTGCCAGCAGTGAATCGGGTCTCGCCTACGAGCAGTACTTC
.,.,TRBJ2-3,TRBV19,CASSSQSVGTTDTQYF,TGTGCCAGTAGTTCCCAATCGGTGGGGACCACAGATACGCAGTATTTT
.,.,TRBJ2-7,TRBV5-6,CASSHRQGMKEQYF,TGTGCCAGCAGCCACCGGCAGGGGATGAAAGAGCAGTACTTC
.,TRBD1,TRBJ2-7,TRBV19,CASTTGAEQYF,TGTGCCAGTACTACAGGGGCCGAGCAGTACTTC
.,.,TRBJ1-2,TRBV28,CASSFRSGAGGYTF,TGTGCCAGCAGTTTCCGGTCGGGGGCTGGTGGCTACACCTTC
.,TRBD1,TRBJ1-1,TRBV29-1,CSVGTGTGSKAFF,TGCAGCGTTGGCACCGGGACAGGGTCTAAGGCTTTCTTT
.,.,TRBJ1-5,TRBV19,CASSILGGQPQHF,TGTGCCAGTAGTATATTGGGGGGTCAGCCCCAGCATTTT
.,.,TRBJ2-6,TRBV5-6,CASSLGEEDVLTF,TGTGCCAGCAGCTTGGGGGAGGAGGACGTCCTGACTTTC
.,.,TRBJ2-7,TRBV7-2,CASSYRPAPLSEQYF,TGTGCCAGCAGCTATCGCCCGGCCCCCCTGAGCGAGCAGTACTTC
.,TRBD2,TRBJ2-3,TRBV29-1,CSAPGLGFGTQYF,TGCAGCGCCCCGGGACTAGGTTTTGGTACGCAGTATTTT
.,TRBD1,TRBJ1-2,TRBV29-1,CSYLRQGAGEGYTF,TGCAGCTACCTCCGACAGGGCGCTGGGGAGGGCTACACCTTC
once,.,TRBJ2-5,TRBV5-6,CASSSTGRTKETQYF,TGTGCCAGCAGCTCGACGGGACGGACGAAAGAGACCCAGTACTTC
.,.,TRBJ2-7,TRBV19,CASSNGQGSYEQYF,TGTGCCAGTAGTAACGGGCAGGGCTCCTACGAGCAGTACTTC
.,.,TRBJ2-3,TRBV6-5,CASSSGLTPDTQYF,TGTGCCAGCAGTTCCGGACTAACTCCCGATACGCAGTATTTT
.,TRBD2,TRBJ2-1,TRBV27,CASSRGGARYNEQFF,TGTGCCAGCAGTCGCGGGGGGGCCCGCTACAATGAGCAGTTCTTC